The 27 T cell receptor beta chains below were found in one sample sequenced in a study of blood T cell repertoires in COVID-19 (dated by TCRdb to the early 2020s). Libraries came from the immunoSEQ multiplex PCR assay. The source is immuneACCESS, and TCRdb retained only in-frame sequences with V and J called. Part of the clones is not carried over; for the studies checked, unresolved V genes explain less than half of this, and the remainder is unexplained. A total of over 75,000 clones appear in this sample, about 80% of them only once. The biggest ten clones account for about a tenth of the sample. Sample: peripheral blood. The receptors shown here come from a woman between 65 and 79 years old with acute or convalescent COVID-19.

The rearrangement links TRBV9 to TRBJ2-3; 8 bases are a match to TRBD2. The CDR3 totals 17 residues. The germline gives CDR1 SGDLS, CDR2 YYNGEE. Unmatched junction bases numbered 13, after V lost 3 bases and J lost 4 bases. The CDR3 loop is CASSAVAGPPVSDTQYF. In DNA, the CDR3 is TGTGCCAGCAGCGCAGTAGCGGGGCCACCTGTCTCAGATACGCAGTATTTT.

This clone was counted a single time. V usage is TRBV5-1 and J usage is TRBJ2-7, with TRBD1 matching 11 bases. The J segment lost 6 bases and the V segment lost 4 bases, leaving 3 bases of the junction unmatched. CDR1 SGHRS and CDR2 YFSETQ come from the germline V gene. The CDR3 covers 13 residues. The CDR3 reads CASSPDRGPEQYF. The CDR3 DNA sequence: TGCGCCAGCAGCCCGGACAGGGGGCCCGAGCAGTACTTC.

V usage is TRBV6-6 and J usage is TRBJ2-5; 8 bases map to TRBD2. CDR1 is MNHNY and CDR2 is SVGAGI in the germline V gene (reference sequence). The CDR3 totals 14 residues. J lost 5 bases, V lost 5 bases, and 7 bases had no gene match. CDR3 region: CASSPGTSGETQYF. CDR3 in DNA: TGTGCCAGCAGTCCTGGGACTAGTGGGGAGACCCAGTACTTC.

The rearrangement links TRBV6-5 to TRBJ2-1; 9 nucleotides align to TRBD1. Trimming cost V 6 bases and J 3 bases; bases outside gene matches: 3. This CDR3 is built from 14 residues. From germline, CDR1 is MNHEY and CDR2 SVGAGI. The CDR3: CASRTGGLYNEQFF. For the CDR3, the DNA is TGTGCCAGCAGGACAGGGGGTCTCTACAATGAGCAGTTCTTC.

This chain joins TRBV12-3 or TRBV12-4 and TRBJ2-1, with D perhaps TRBD2 (6 bases). The CDR3 consists of 13 residues. V lost 3 bases to trimming and J lost 12 bases, with 15 bases between them. The CDR3 protein is CASSFAGLGGQFF. The CDR3 coding sequence is TGTGCCAGCAGTTTTGCCGGACTCGGGGGGCAGTTCTTC.

This rearrangement joins TRBV19 to TRBJ2-1; 13 bases align to TRBD2. The CDR3 runs to 16 residues. V dropped 6 bases and J dropped 2; count of bases not matched to a gene: 4. CDR1 is LNHDA, CDR2 SQIVND, per germline (reference sequence). For the CDR3, the DNA is TGTGCCAGTAGACTAGCGGGAGGGCCGGCCTACAATGAGCAGTTCTTC. Protein product: CASRLAGGPAYNEQFF.

This sequence joins TRBV24-1 and TRBJ2-2, with TRBD1 matching 8 bases. CDR1 is KGHDR and CDR2 is SFDVKD in the germline V gene. The junction had 5 bases not matched to a gene; V was cut back by 5 bases and J by 1 base. This CDR3 region has 16 residues. CDR3 nucleotides: TGTGCCACCAGTGCGACCGGGACAGGGAACACCGGGGAGCTGTTTTTT. It specifies CATSATGTGNTGELFF.

This chain joins TRBV9 and TRBJ2-3; possible D gene TRBD2, 5 bases. CDR1 and CDR2 from the germline V gene are SGDLS and YYNGEE. The ends were cut back, 0 bases at V and 1 base at J, with 12 bases in the middle. The CDR3 has 16 residues. CDR3 protein: CASSVEGSGRTDTQYF. The CDR3 DNA reads TGTGCCAGCAGCGTAGAAGGGAGCGGACGCACAGATACGCAGTATTTT.

The chain joins TRBV5-1 to TRBJ2-1; 10 bases are shared with TRBD2. CDR1 is SGHRS, CDR2 YFSETQ, per germline. This CDR3 spans 16 amino acids. V lost 4 bases to trimming and J lost 0 bases; unmatched junction nucleotides: 4. CDR3 amino acids: CASSPGLADSYNEQFF. Here the CDR3 DNA reads TGCGCCAGCAGCCCAGGACTAGCGGACTCCTACAATGAGCAGTTCTTC.

The chain is built from TRBV5-4 and TRBJ2-3; 8 bases are shared with TRBD1. The trim removed 0 bases at V and 0 bases at J, leaving 0 bases unmatched. The CDR3 spans 15 residues. CDR1 and CDR2 (germline): SGHNT, YYREEE (reference sequence). The chain's CDR3 is CASSLGQGSTDTQYF. The CDR3 bases are TGTGCCAGCAGCTTGGGACAGGGGAGCACAGATACGCAGTATTTT.

This chain connects TRBV6-6 to TRBJ1-2; TRBD1 agrees at 10 bases. CDR3 size: 18 residues. Germline V gives CDR1 MNHNY, CDR2 SVGAGI (reference sequence). Trimming took 8 bases from V and 6 from J; bases not matched to a gene: 21. The CDR3 protein is CASCRFVVGGTGVNGYTF. The CDR3 DNA reads as TGTGCCAGCTGTCGTTTCGTGGTAGGGGGGACAGGGGTGAATGGCTACACCTTC.

This clone was observed once. The V and J genes are TRBV7-9 and TRBJ2-3; TRBD2 matches at 11 bases. The germline gives CDR1 SEHNR, CDR2 FQNEAQ (reference sequence). V lost 5 bases and J lost 3; bases outside the gene matches: 4. The length of the CDR3 is 15 residues. CDR3 DNA: TGTGCCAGCAGCGCTACTAGCGGGGGTACAGATACGCAGTATTTT. Translated, it gives CASSATSGGTDTQYF.

The chain joins TRBV29-1 to TRBJ2-1, with D tentatively TRBD2 (6 bases). Germline V gene sequence: CDR1 SQVTM, CDR2 ANQGSEA. Between the trimmed V and J ends, which lost 6 bases and 4 bases, there was a span of 10 bases. The CDR3 runs 12 residues. The CDR3 sequence is CSVEGLYNEQFF. CDR3 nucleotides: TGCAGCGTCGAGGGACTTTACAATGAGCAGTTCTTC.

The J gene is TRBJ1-2, the V gene TRBV5-1; 10 nucleotides agree with TRBD1. Germline CDR1 reads SGHRS; CDR2 reads YFSETQ. Unmatched junction bases numbered 6, after V lost 0 bases and J lost 4 bases. There are 16 residues in the CDR3. CDR3 sequence reads: CASSLGRDRGSYGYTF. The DNA of the CDR3 is TGCGCCAGCAGCTTGGGGAGGGACAGGGGTTCCTATGGCTACACCTTC.

V usage is TRBV11-2 and J usage is TRBJ2-2; 8 bases map to TRBD2. This CDR3 region has 15 residues. V was pared by 5 bases and J by 3 bases, with 5 bases of the junction left unmatched. CDR1 is SGHAT, CDR2 FQNNGV, per germline. The CDR3 reads CASSPGTRDTGELFF. DNA for the CDR3: TGTGCCAGCAGCCCCGGGACTAGGGACACCGGGGAGCTGTTTTTT.

The CDR3 loop reads CASSVGSTQLTGELFF. The CDR3 region has the DNA TGTGCCAGCAGCGTAGGTAGCACCCAACTCACCGGGGAGCTGTTTTTT. The chain combines TRBV9 with TRBJ2-2; D not certain. Looked up from germline, CDR1 is SGDLS and CDR2 is YYNGEE. V dropped 0 bases and J dropped 4 bases, with 13 bases sitting between them. The CDR3 spans 16 residues.

This clone was detected only a few times. The chain uses TRBV6-5 and TRBJ1-1, with TRBD1 as a possible D gene (5 bases). Germline V gene sequence: CDR1 MNHEY, CDR2 SVGAGI. This CDR3 region has 14 residues. Trimming removed 6 bases at V and 6 bases at J, with 17 bases between. As DNA, the CDR3 is TGTGCCAGCAGGCGGGTAGGGGAGGGTCCTGAAGCTTTCTTT. It yields the protein CASRRVGEGPEAFF.

The chain recombines TRBV11-2 with TRBJ1-3; maybe TRBD1 (5 bases). This CDR3 spans 14 amino acids. From germline, CDR1 is SGHAT and CDR2 FQNNGV. The germline V and J ends were trimmed by 3 bases and 1 base, with 7 bases remaining between them. The CDR3 region has the DNA TGTGCCAGCAGCTTCGACAGTTCTGGAAACACCATATATTTT. Its translation: CASSFDSSGNTIYF.

The chain combines TRBV28 with TRBJ2-1; D is possibly TRBD2 (6 bases). The V end was cut by 7 bases, the J end by 0 bases, with 22 bases between. The CDR3 covers 18 residues. Germline CDR1 is MDHEN and CDR2 is SYDVKM. CDR3 amino acids: CASTTEQRAGSSYNEQFF. The CDR3 DNA sequence: TGTGCCAGCACTACAGAACAGCGGGCCGGAAGCTCCTACAATGAGCAGTTCTTC.

The V call is TRBV19, the J call TRBJ1-3; D not certain. The CDR3 covers 14 residues. Trimming shortened V by 3 bases and J by 0 bases, and 6 bases separated the two germline ends. The V gene's germline CDR1 is LNHDA and CDR2 SQIVND (reference sequence). As DNA, the CDR3 is TGTGCCAGTAGTATGCGTCGCTCTGGAAACACCATATATTTT. This gives the protein CASSMRRSGNTIYF.

This clone occurred a few times. The chain combines TRBV19 with TRBJ1-2; 7 positions agree with TRBD1. This CDR3 region has 15 residues. Germline V gene lookup returns CDR1 LNHDA and CDR2 SQIVND (reference sequence). Trimming at V came to 2 bases and at J to 4 bases, leaving 7 bases not matched to a gene. CDR3 DNA: TGTGCCAGTAGTATACACCCGGACAGGAGCTATGGCTACACCTTC. Its protein product is CASSIHPDRSYGYTF. The whole variable domain, remainder taken from reference TRBV19 and TRBJ1-2, is DGGITQSPKYLFRKEGQNVTLSCEQNLNHDAMYWYRQDPGQGLRLIYYSQIVNDFQKGDIAEGYSVSREKKESFPLTVTSAQKNPTAFYLCASSIHPDRSYGYTFGSGTRLTVV.

This clone was picked up a small number of times. This chain joins TRBV3-1 (or the pseudogene TRBV3-2) and TRBJ1-3; the D gene is possibly TRBD1 (6 bases). The CDR3 spans 14 residues. Germline V CDR1 and CDR2: LGHDT, YNNKEL (reference sequence). Trimming removed 5 bases at V and 3 bases at J, with 11 bases between. The CDR3 coding sequence is TGTGCCAGCAGCACTACAGGGCTTGGAAACACCATATATTTT. It yields the protein CASSTTGLGNTIYF.

In its sample, this clone was seen once. V gene TRBV10-3 combines with J gene TRBJ2-1, with 7 nucleotides matching TRBD2. The CDR3 is 14 amino acids. The J segment lost 4 bases and the V segment lost 6 bases, leaving 6 bases of the junction unmatched. CDR1 ENHRY and CDR2 SYGVKD come from the germline V gene. DNA of the CDR3: TGTGCCATCAGGCAAGGACTAGTTTACAATGAGCAGTTCTTC. Its protein product is CAIRQGLVYNEQFF.

The rearrangement uses TRBV28 and TRBJ1-2, with TRBD1 as a possible D gene (5 bases). CDR1 is MDHEN, CDR2 SYDVKM, per germline. The CDR3 has 15 amino acids. Trimming left V 6 bases short and J 3 bases short, with 17 bases between. The DNA for the CDR3 is TGTGCCAGCAGCCCATGGGCAGGGAAAGACTATGGCTACACCTTC. Residues: CASSPWAGKDYGYTF.

This clone was counted only a few times. The genes are TRBV24-1 and TRBJ2-3, with TRBD1 identical over 7 bases. This CDR3 is 16 amino acids long. CDR1 is KGHDR and CDR2 is SFDVKD in the germline V gene. Trimming removed 3 bases from V and 3 bases from J; junction bases left unmatched: 8. CDR3 region: CATSDPTGLGTDTQYF. As DNA, the CDR3 is TGTGCCACCAGTGATCCGACAGGGCTCGGGACAGATACGCAGTATTTT.

The V gene is TRBV7-2, the J gene TRBJ2-1, with TRBD2 as a possible D gene (5 bases). Germline loops: CDR1 SGHTA, CDR2 FQGNSA. The CDR3 spans 15 residues. Trimming removed 2 bases from V and 4 bases from J, with 12 bases in between. The CDR3 spells CASSLNQAGYNEQFF. CDR3 in DNA: TGTGCCAGCAGCTTAAATCAGGCGGGTTACAATGAGCAGTTCTTC.

This chain joins TRBV7-8 and TRBJ2-3, with 10 nucleotides matching TRBD2. V lost 0 bases to trimming and J lost 5 bases; unmatched junction nucleotides: 5. Germline CDR1 is SGHVS and CDR2 is FQNEAQ. The length of the CDR3 is 16 residues. The CDR3 region has the DNA TGTGCCAGCAGCTTAGCTAGCGGGAGGCGGGGAGATACGCAGTATTTT. It is translated as CASSLASGRRGDTQYF.